The present entry profiles one TCR beta chain with its context. Its antigen is unknown. The data were obtained in a study of cytomegalovirus exposure and HLA in healthy donors. The study, taken as a whole, reports: Rarity characterized most TCR sequences, yet some public TCRs appeared in many donors. CMV serostatus was the only recorded immune exposure for donors. Reportedly, fewer N-insertions than the approximately 690-donor mean appeared in an Asian-associated ancestry cluster in a later analysis.

This PCR relied on a set of 60 Vbeta primers and 13 Jbeta primers. Sequencing used immunoSEQ multiplex PCR; TCRdb keeps in-frame clones, though not all of them. The data hold about 190,000 clones, with around 85% observed a single time. V dropped 1 base and J dropped 1 base, with 5 bases sitting between them. CDR3 length: 13 residues. Germline assignment: CDR1 SGDLS and CDR2 YYNGEE. The J gene is TRBJ1-1, the V gene TRBV9, with D unresolved. The sequenced material came from PBMCs. The TCR comes from a man aged 50 to 59 in good health and CMV-seronegative. This CDR3 reads CASSVSPNTEAFF. CDR3 bases: TGTGCCAGCAGCGTAAGCCCGAACACTGAAGCTTTCTTT.